This T cell receptor beta chain was recovered during a study of T cells after yellow fever vaccination. TCRdb reprocessed the 5' RACE reads via MiXCR and lists one record per CDR3 protein. The table includes 450,000 to 650,000 distinct CDR3 sequences, around an eighth detected once. This clonotype has more than one count but fewer than ten. The antigen is unknown. Study outcomes and limitations: Clones that expanded after primary vaccination mostly reappeared after the booster (nearly 98% CD4, about 91% CD8).

With 2 bases removed from V and 2 bases from J, the gap between germline ends came to 4 bases. Germline loops: CDR1 SGHDN, CDR2 FVKESK. This CDR3 has 12 amino acids. The sequence was obtained from a young man who received the YFV17D yellow fever vaccine. The material sequenced was PBMCs, taken on the day of the yellow fever booster vaccination. The chain carries TRBV14 and TRBJ2-7; no clear D gene. The CDR3 reads CASSQFTYEQYF. CDR3 DNA: TGTGCCAGCAGCCAATTCACCTACGAGCAGTACTTC.